This TCR beta chain was identified during a study of shared clonotypes between healthy human individuals. Measured with immunoSEQ multiplex PCR; TCRdb has only the in-frame clones, and not every one. Here the sample spans about 480,000 clones, approximately 85% being singletons. Nashville, Tennessee was home to all donors, who were Caucasian adults. The CDR3 has 14 residues. From germline, CDR1 is SGHKS and CDR2 YYEKEE (reference sequence). V shed 4 bases and J shed 2 bases, with 13 bases lying between them. V gene TRBV5-5 combines with J gene TRBJ2-7; TRBD2 might be the D (5 bases). This clonotype was obtained from a woman aged 40-49 years in good health. Some clones in this sample may be carry-over from other donors' samples. The sample taken for sequencing was PBMCs. CDR3 sequence: CASSPSGLAYEQYF. The CDR3 bases are TGTGCCAGCAGCCCCTCTGGACTGGCCTACGAGCAGTACTTC.